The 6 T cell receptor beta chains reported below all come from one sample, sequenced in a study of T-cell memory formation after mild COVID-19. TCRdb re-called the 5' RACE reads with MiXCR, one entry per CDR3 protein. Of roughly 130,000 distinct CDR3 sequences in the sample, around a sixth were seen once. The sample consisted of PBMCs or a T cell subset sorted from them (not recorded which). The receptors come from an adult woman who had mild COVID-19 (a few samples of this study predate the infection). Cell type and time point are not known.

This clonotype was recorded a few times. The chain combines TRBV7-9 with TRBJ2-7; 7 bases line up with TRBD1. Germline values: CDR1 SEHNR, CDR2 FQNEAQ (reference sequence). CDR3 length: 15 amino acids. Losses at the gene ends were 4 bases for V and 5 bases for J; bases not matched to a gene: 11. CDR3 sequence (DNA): TGTGCCAGCAGCTCCATCCCGGGACAGTGGAACGAGCAGTACTTC. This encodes CASSSIPGQWNEQYF.

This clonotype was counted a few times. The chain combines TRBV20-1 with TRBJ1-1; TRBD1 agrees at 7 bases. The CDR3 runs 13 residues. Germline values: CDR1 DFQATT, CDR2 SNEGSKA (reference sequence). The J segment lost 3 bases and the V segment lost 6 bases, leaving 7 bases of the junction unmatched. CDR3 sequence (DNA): TGCAGTGCCCCCCGGGACAGTTACACTGAAGCTTTCTTT. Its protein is CSAPRDSYTEAFF.

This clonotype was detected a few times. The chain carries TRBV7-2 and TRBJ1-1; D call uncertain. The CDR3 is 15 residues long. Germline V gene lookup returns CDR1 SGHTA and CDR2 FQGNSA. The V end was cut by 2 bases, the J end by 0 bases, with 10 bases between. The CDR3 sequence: CASSLRWQVNTEAFF. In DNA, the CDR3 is TGTGCCAGCAGCTTAAGGTGGCAGGTGAACACTGAAGCTTTCTTT.

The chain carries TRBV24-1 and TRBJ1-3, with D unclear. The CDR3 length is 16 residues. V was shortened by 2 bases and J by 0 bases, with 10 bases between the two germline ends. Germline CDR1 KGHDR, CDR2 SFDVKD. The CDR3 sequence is CATSDSGLLSGNTIYF. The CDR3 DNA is TGTGCCACCAGTGATTCGGGATTACTCTCTGGAAACACCATATATTTT.

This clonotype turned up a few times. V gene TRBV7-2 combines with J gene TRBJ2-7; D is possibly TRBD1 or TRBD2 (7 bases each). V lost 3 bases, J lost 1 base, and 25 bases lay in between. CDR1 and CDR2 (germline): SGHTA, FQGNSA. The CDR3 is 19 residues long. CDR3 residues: CASSLGRTTRGGRSYEQYF. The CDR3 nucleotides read TGTGCCAGCAGCTTGGGCCGTACGACCAGGGGGGGCCGGTCCTACGAGCAGTACTTC.

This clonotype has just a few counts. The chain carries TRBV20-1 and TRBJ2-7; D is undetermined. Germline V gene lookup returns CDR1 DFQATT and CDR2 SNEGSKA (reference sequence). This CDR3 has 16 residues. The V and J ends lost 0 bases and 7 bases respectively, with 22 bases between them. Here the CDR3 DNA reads TGCAGTGCTAGAGATAGGAACAGTGGGGTCTACGTAGAGCAGTACTTC. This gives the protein CSARDRNSGVYVEQYF.